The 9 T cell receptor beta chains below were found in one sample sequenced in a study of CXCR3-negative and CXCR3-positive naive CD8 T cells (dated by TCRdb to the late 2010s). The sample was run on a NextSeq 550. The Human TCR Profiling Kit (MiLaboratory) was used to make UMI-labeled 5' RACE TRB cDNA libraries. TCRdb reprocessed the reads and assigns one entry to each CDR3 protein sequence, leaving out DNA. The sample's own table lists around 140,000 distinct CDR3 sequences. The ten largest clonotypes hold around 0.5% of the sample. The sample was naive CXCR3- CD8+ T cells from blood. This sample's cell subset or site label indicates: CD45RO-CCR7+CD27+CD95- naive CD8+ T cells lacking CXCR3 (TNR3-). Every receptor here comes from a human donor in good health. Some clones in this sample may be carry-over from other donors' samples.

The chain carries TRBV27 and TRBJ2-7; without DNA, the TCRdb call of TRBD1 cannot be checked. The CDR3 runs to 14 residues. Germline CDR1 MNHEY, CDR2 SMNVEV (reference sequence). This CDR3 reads CASSTAGLSYEQYF.

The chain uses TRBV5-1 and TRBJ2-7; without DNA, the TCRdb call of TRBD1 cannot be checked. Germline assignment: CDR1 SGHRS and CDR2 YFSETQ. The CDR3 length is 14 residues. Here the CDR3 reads CASSTGQGIGEQYF.

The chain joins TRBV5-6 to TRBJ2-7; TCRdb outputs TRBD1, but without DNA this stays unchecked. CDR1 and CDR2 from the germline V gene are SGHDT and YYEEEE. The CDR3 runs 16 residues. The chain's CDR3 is CASSLIGTAGSYEQYF.

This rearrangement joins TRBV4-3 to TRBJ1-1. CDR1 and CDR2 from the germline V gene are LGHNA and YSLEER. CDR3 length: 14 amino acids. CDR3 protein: CASSEGEFGTEAFF.

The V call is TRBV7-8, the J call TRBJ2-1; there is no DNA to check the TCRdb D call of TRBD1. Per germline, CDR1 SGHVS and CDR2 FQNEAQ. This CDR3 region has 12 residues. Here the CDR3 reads CASSPGQPEQFF. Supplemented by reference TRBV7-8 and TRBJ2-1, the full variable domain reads GAGVSQSPRYKVAKRGQDVALRCDPISGHVSLFWYQQALGQGPEFLTYFQNEAQLDKSGLPSDRFFAERPEGSVSTLKIQRTQQEDSAVYLCASSPGQPEQFFGPGTRLTVL.

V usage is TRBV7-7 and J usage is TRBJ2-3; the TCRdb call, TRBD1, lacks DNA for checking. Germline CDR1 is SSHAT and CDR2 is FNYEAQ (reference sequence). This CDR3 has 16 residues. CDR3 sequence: CASSLYPGVGTDTQYF.

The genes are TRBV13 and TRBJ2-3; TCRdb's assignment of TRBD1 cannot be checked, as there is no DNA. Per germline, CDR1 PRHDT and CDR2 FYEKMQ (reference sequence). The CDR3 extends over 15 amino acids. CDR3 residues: CASSSNDGGRDTQYF.

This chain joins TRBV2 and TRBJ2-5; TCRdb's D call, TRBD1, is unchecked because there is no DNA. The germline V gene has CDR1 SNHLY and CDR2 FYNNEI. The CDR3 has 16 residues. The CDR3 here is CASIMDREVPQETQYF.

This CDR3 is CSARLAGTYEQYF. The chain is built from TRBV20-1 and TRBJ2-7; TCRdb gives TRBD2 as the D gene, but with no DNA this cannot be confirmed. CDR1 and CDR2 (germline): DFQATT, SNEGSKA (reference sequence). CDR3 size: 13 residues.